The 10 T cell receptor beta chains below all came from one sample that was sequenced in a study of T-cell reconstitution after alpha-beta-depleted transplantation in children. Unique molecular identifiers featured in how the TCRbeta library was prepared. Each CDR3 protein is one row after TCRdb ran MiXCR on the PCR reads. The repertoire consists of about 610,000 distinct CDR3 sequences, with about 10% occurring once and the leading ten covering roughly 4%. The sample here was PBMCs from the stem cell graft donor, taken from the stem cell graft. The receptors derive from a human donor who donated a stem cell graft to a child with acute myeloid leukemia.

The rearrangement uses TRBV28 and TRBJ2-3, with 7 bases that match TRBD1. The germline CDR1 and CDR2 sequences are MDHEN and SYDVKM. V gave up 2 bases and J gave up 1 base; unmatched junction bases: 3. This CDR3 has 15 amino acids. Here the CDR3 DNA reads TGTGCCAGCAGTTTAAGGGGGCCAGGCACAGATACGCAGTATTTT. As protein: CASSLRGPGTDTQYF.

The sample holds many counts of this clonotype. This sequence joins TRBV5-1 and TRBJ2-5, with D hard to call. The germline V and J ends were trimmed by 4 bases and 4 bases, with 8 bases remaining between them. The CDR3 spans 12 residues. Looked up from germline, CDR1 is SGHRS and CDR2 is YFSETQ. CDR3 loop: CASSQSGETQYF. The CDR3 DNA reads TGCGCCAGCAGCCAGAGTGGAGAGACCCAGTACTTC.

This clonotype has a handful of counts. The V gene is TRBV10-3, the J gene TRBJ2-2; tentatively, D is TRBD2 (6 bases). Germline assignment: CDR1 ENHRY and CDR2 SYGVKD. This CDR3 spans 16 amino acids. V gave up 6 bases and J gave up 6 bases, with 20 bases separating them. The CDR3 DNA reads TGTGCCATCAGCGGGGTAGGACGGGAGTCCCCCGGGGAGCTGTTTTTT. Amino acid sequence: CAISGVGRESPGELFF.

The gene calls are TRBV12-3 or TRBV12-4 and TRBJ2-1; 7 nucleotides line up with TRBD2. Trimming cost V 6 bases and J 6 bases; bases outside gene matches: 14. The length of the CDR3 is 16 residues. In DNA form, the CDR3 reads TGTGCCAGCAGCTCACGGTGGGGGAGGGCCGGCAATGAGCAGTTCTTC. Its protein is CASSSRWGRAGNEQFF.

Ten or more counts support this clonotype. The CDR3 nucleotides read TGTGCCAGCAGCCATGGCCGGGACTACGAGCAGTACTTC. This translates into CASSHGRDYEQYF. The chain combines TRBV4-2 with TRBJ2-7; D perhaps matches TRBD2 (5 bases). CDR3 length equals 13 residues. Per germline, CDR1 LGHNA and CDR2 YNFKEQ. Trimming stripped 3 bases from V and 3 bases from J, with 9 bases between.

The chain combines TRBV4-3 with TRBJ2-1, with TRBD2 identical over 11 bases. The V gene's germline CDR1 is LGHNA and CDR2 YSLEER. The CDR3 length is 15 residues. V was clipped by 6 bases and J by 6 bases; unmatched bases: 7. The CDR3 DNA follows: TGCGCCAGCAGTTTTACTAGCGGGAGCGGCAATGAGCAGTTCTTC. Encoded protein: CASSFTSGSGNEQFF.

This clonotype was seen a few times. V is TRBV29-1 and J is TRBJ2-1; 8 bases are a match to TRBD2. The germline CDR1 and CDR2 sequences are SQVTM and ANQGSEA. V lost 3 bases and J lost 8; bases outside the gene matches: 6. CDR3 length equals 13 residues. CDR3 sequence (DNA): TGCAGCGTTGAGATTAGCGGGAAGGATGAGCAGTTCTTC. Translated: CSVEISGKDEQFF.

This clonotype was observed at least ten times. The chain carries TRBV20-1 and TRBJ1-4; D is unclear. The V gene lost 6 bases and the J gene lost 7 bases, with 21 bases spanning the gap. Germline CDR1 and CDR2: DFQATT and SNEGSKA (reference sequence). CDR3 length: 15 amino acids. CDR3 loop: CSAPSSRVRAEKLFF. The CDR3 nucleotides are TGCAGTGCCCCTAGCTCGAGGGTGAGGGCTGAAAAACTGTTTTTT.

This chain joins TRBV7-2 and TRBJ2-4; 8 bases match TRBD2. CDR1 and CDR2 from the germline V gene are SGHTA and FQGNSA. This CDR3 has 15 amino acids. V was clipped by 7 bases and J by 8 bases; unmatched bases: 13. The CDR3 DNA is TGTGCCAGCAACCCGAGTGGGACTAGAGCGCACATTCAGTACTTC. The encoded protein is CASNPSGTRAHIQYF.

This clonotype was picked up many times. For the CDR3, the DNA is TGTGCCAGCAGCCCTTCTCCGACTAGCGGGATTACGACAGATACGCAGTATTTT. It encodes CASSPSPTSGITTDTQYF. V and J are TRBV11-2 and TRBJ2-3; 11 bases map to TRBD2. V was clipped by 5 bases and J by 3 bases; unmatched bases: 13. Germline lookup yields CDR1 SGHAT and CDR2 FQNNGV. The CDR3 spans 18 residues.